The 20 T cell receptor beta chains below all came from one sample that was sequenced in a study of cytomegalovirus exposure and HLA in healthy donors. 13 Jbeta primers and 60 Vbeta primers were used for the PCR. Assay: immunoSEQ multiplex PCR; the TCRdb copy retains only in-frame clones and omits some. The data contain approximately 200,000 clones, about 81% of them singletons. Sequenced input: PBMCs. Receptor source: a woman aged 18-30 years in good health and CMV-seropositive.

The V and J genes are TRBV6-1 and TRBJ1-4; TRBD1 aligns across 10 bases. CDR1 is MNHNS, CDR2 SASEGT, per germline. The CDR3 has 15 amino acids. Trimming took 4 bases from V and 8 from J; bases not matched to a gene: 7. Here the CDR3 DNA reads TGTGCCAGCAGTGTAGGTCCGACAGGGGGCGAAAAACTGTTTTTT. It codes for CASSVGPTGGEKLFF.

V usage is TRBV5-6 and J usage is TRBJ2-5, with 13 bases aligning to TRBD2. The CDR3 consists of 16 residues. J lost 3 bases, V lost 6 bases, and 8 bases had no gene match. CDR1 is SGHDT, CDR2 YYEEEE, per germline. The CDR3 nucleotides are TGTGCCAGCATCCTCGCGGGGACTAGCGGGGAAGAGACCCAGTACTTC. It codes for CASILAGTSGEETQYF. The full variable domain, with the rest looked up from reference TRBV5-6 and TRBJ2-5, is DAGVTQSPTHLIKTRGQQVTLRCSPKSGHDTVSWYQQALGQGPQFIFQYYEEEERQRGNFPDRFSGHQFPNYSSELNVNALLLGDSALYLCASILAGTSGEETQYFGPGTRLLVL.

The chain employs TRBV5-4 and TRBJ2-3, with 7 bases lining up with TRBD2. V was pared by 2 bases and J by 1 base, with 1 base of the junction left unmatched. Germline V lookup: CDR1 SGHNT, CDR2 YYREEE (reference sequence). CDR3 length equals 14 residues. CDR3 coding DNA: TGTGCCAGCAGCTTAACTAGCGGCACAGATACGCAGTATTTT. Translation gives CASSLTSGTDTQYF.

The V and J genes are TRBV19 and TRBJ2-7; TRBD1 matches at 8 bases. The V segment lost 3 bases and the J segment 4 bases; nucleotides outside the gene matches: 2. Germline V CDR1 and CDR2: LNHDA, SQIVND (reference sequence). This CDR3 has 13 residues. CDR3 DNA sequence: TGTGCCAGTAGTATGACAGGGGCTTACGAGCAGTACTTC. It codes for CASSMTGAYEQYF. Combining the CDR3 with reference TRBV19 and TRBJ2-7 gives the whole variable domain DGGITQSPKYLFRKEGQNVTLSCEQNLNHDAMYWYRQDPGQGLRLIYYSQIVNDFQKGDIAEGYSVSREKKESFPLTVTSAQKNPTAFYLCASSMTGAYEQYFGPGTRLTVT.

In this sample, this clone turned up once. The rearrangement links TRBV9 to TRBJ1-1, with 7 positions matching TRBD1. This CDR3 spans 16 amino acids. CDR1 and CDR2 from the germline V gene are SGDLS and YYNGEE. V trimming: 3 bases; J trimming: 5 bases; junction bases outside the gene matches: 13. The CDR3 loop is CASSGDPSQGWTEAFF. As DNA, the CDR3 is TGTGCCAGCAGCGGAGACCCATCACAGGGGTGGACTGAAGCTTTCTTT.

The chain couples TRBV27 to TRBJ2-4; possible D gene TRBD1, 7 bases. CDR3 size: 15 residues. V was pared by 3 bases and J by 1 base, with 10 bases between. Germline V lookup: CDR1 MNHEY, CDR2 SMNVEV (reference sequence). The CDR3 DNA reads as TGTGCCAGCAGTTTTGCAGGGGGGGCCAAAAACATTCAGTACTTC. Its protein is CASSFAGGAKNIQYF.

This clone was seen a handful of times. V is TRBV5-4 and J is TRBJ2-1; D is perhaps TRBD2 (6 bases). Germline V gene data show CDR1 as SGHNT and CDR2 as YYREEE (reference sequence). V was trimmed by 3 bases and J by 7 bases, leaving 20 bases between them. There are 16 residues in the CDR3. For the CDR3, the DNA is TGTGCCAGCAGCTCTGGGCTGGGGGACTCTAGGAATGAGCAGTTCTTC. Protein product: CASSSGLGDSRNEQFF.

Worth noting for this clone: The junction does not match germline at one end; this may be a read error. The rearrangement joins TRBV23-1 to TRBJ2-5; 8 nucleotides line up with TRBD1. TRBV23-1 is placed among ORFs of uncertain function. The CDR3 contains 8 residues. CDR3 in amino acids: CATTGGNF. The CDR3 DNA reads as TGCGCGACCACAGGGGGTAACTTC.

The J gene is TRBJ1-4, the V gene TRBV9; 10 bases align to TRBD1. V trimming: 3 bases; J trimming: 7 bases; junction bases outside the gene matches: 6. This CDR3 spans 15 amino acids. In germline, CDR1 is SGDLS, CDR2 YYNGEE. The CDR3 nucleotides read TGTGCCAGCAGCGCCACGACAGGGGGCCGTGAAAAACTGTTTTTT. Protein product: CASSATTGGREKLFF.

CDR3 protein: CASFGGGTDTQYF. In DNA, the CDR3 is TGTGCCAGCTTCGGCGGGGGGACAGATACGCAGTATTTT. V is TRBV5-4 and J is TRBJ2-3; TRBD2 matches 8 bases. This CDR3 contains 13 residues. The V gene end was trimmed by 7 bases and the J gene end by 3 bases; junction bases not matched to a gene: 4. CDR1 and CDR2 (germline): SGHNT, YYREEE (reference sequence).

This chain uses TRBV6-1 with TRBJ1-2; 8 bases are a match to TRBD1. Germline lookup yields CDR1 MNHNS and CDR2 SASEGT. The CDR3 consists of 13 residues. V shed 6 bases, J shed 4 bases, and the junction held 4 bases outside the gene matches. CDR3 nucleotides: TGTGCCAGCAGGGACAGGGACAGCTATGGCTACACCTTC. It is translated as CASRDRDSYGYTF.

The V and J genes are TRBV28 and TRBJ1-1, with 10 bases matching TRBD1. V dropped 6 bases and J dropped 1; count of bases not matched to a gene: 2. Germline values: CDR1 MDHEN, CDR2 SYDVKM. The CDR3 loop spans 14 amino acids. The CDR3 coding sequence is TGTGCCAGCAGGACAGGGGGCAGGAACACTGAAGCTTTCTTT. This translates into CASRTGGRNTEAFF.

Only one count was recorded for this clone. V usage is TRBV6-4 and J usage is TRBJ2-5; 12 bases match TRBD2. Germline V gene lookup returns CDR1 MRHNA and CDR2 SNTAGT. This CDR3 spans 15 amino acids. The trim removed 6 bases at V and 2 bases at J, leaving 4 bases unmatched. The CDR3 is CASSPTSGGQETQYF. The CDR3, as DNA: TGTGCCAGCAGCCCGACTAGCGGGGGACAAGAGACCCAGTACTTC.

V is TRBV4-1 and J is TRBJ2-3; 10 nucleotides line up with TRBD2. V shed 4 bases and J 1 base; nucleotides not matched to a gene: 8. This CDR3 spans 17 amino acids. Germline CDR1 and CDR2: MGHRA and YSYEKL. As DNA, the CDR3 is TGCGCCAGCAGCCCCCTCCCTAGCGGGGGCGGCACAGATACGCAGTATTTT. Protein: CASSPLPSGGGTDTQYF.

The chain combines TRBV28 with TRBJ2-5, with 8 bases lining up with TRBD2. With 2 bases clipped from V and 1 base from J, the junction kept 9 bases outside the gene matches. The CDR3 consists of 17 residues. Germline V gene data show CDR1 as MDHEN and CDR2 as SYDVKM. CDR3 sequence (DNA): TGTGCCAGCAGTTTAGGTCTAGCGGGTTTCTCCCAAGAGACCCAGTACTTC. Protein product: CASSLGLAGFSQETQYF.

This chain links TRBV6-5 with TRBJ1-1; 8 positions agree with TRBD1. In germline, CDR1 is MNHEY, CDR2 SVGAGI. CDR3 size: 13 residues. Trimming took 6 bases from V and 6 from J; bases not matched to a gene: 6. The CDR3 region has the DNA TGTGCCAGCAGAAATGACAGGGGACCTGAAGCTTTCTTT. Translating it yields CASRNDRGPEAFF.

The chain couples TRBV13 to TRBJ1-3; D possibly corresponds to TRBD1 (5 bases). Deletions cut 1 base from V and 1 base from J, with 11 bases between. CDR1 is PRHDT and CDR2 is FYEKMQ in the germline V gene (reference sequence). The CDR3 totals 16 residues. The CDR3 DNA sequence: TGTGCCAGCAGCTTAGCGGGGGTTGGGTCTGGAAACACCATATATTTT. This codes for CASSLAGVGSGNTIYF.

The chain employs TRBV28 and TRBJ2-5, with 9 nucleotides matching TRBD1. Trimming cost V 8 bases and J 1 base; bases outside gene matches: 8. The CDR3 loop spans 15 amino acids. The germline CDR1 and CDR2 sequences are MDHEN and SYDVKM. This CDR3 is CASGGQGGVQETQYF. The DNA for the CDR3 is TGTGCCAGCGGGGGACAGGGAGGGGTCCAAGAGACCCAGTACTTC.

A single count supports this clone. The J gene is TRBJ2-5, the V gene TRBV28; 9 bases map to TRBD1. V lost 9 bases, J lost 2 bases, and 7 bases stayed unmatched. From germline, CDR1 is MDHEN and CDR2 SYDVKM. The CDR3 is 14 residues long. CDR3 DNA: TGTGCCAGTCTTCCGGGACAGGGTCAAGAGACCCAGTACTTC. Its protein product is CASLPGQGQETQYF.

The rearrangement links TRBV4-2 to TRBJ2-7; tentative D call: TRBD2 (6 bases). Per the germline V gene, CDR1 is LGHNA and CDR2 is YNFKEQ. V lost 3 bases and J lost 4, with 13 bases in between. The CDR3 is 14 amino acids. The CDR3, as DNA: TGTGCCAGCAGCCAGGCTCTTGGGGGGTACGAGCAGTACGTC. This sequence encodes CASSQALGGYEQYV.